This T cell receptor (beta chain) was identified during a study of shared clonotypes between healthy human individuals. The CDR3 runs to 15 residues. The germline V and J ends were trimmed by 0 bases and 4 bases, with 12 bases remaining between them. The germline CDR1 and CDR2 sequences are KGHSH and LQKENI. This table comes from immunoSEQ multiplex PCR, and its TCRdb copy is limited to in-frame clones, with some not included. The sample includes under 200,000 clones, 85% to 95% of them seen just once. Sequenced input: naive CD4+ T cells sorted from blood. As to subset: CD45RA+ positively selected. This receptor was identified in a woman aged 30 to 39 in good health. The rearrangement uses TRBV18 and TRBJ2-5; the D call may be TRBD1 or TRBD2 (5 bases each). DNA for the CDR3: TGTGCCAGCTCACCACCAACTAGGGGTACAGAGACCCAGTACTTC. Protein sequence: CASSPPTRGTETQYF.